Here is one TCR beta chain with its context. These data are taken from a study of blood T cell repertoires in COVID-19. Whole-study context: Donors in the United States, Italy and Spain gave samples during acute or convalescent COVID-19. Sources were T cells, B-cell-depleted T cells, or PBMCs; the material itself was cDNA or gDNA.

Study processing details: For nucleated cells, counts were estimated from reference gene primer amplification. Some clones are missing from TCRdb's copy, which holds only in-frame ones; the method was immunoSEQ multiplex PCR. V, J and clone size are taken as reported in that table, and D and trimming were inferred from the DNA itself. The repertoire includes a few hundred thousand clones, around four fifths of them detected once, and around 3.7% sits in the top ten. The germline V and J ends were trimmed by 3 bases and 4 bases, with 9 bases remaining between them. This CDR3 contains 14 residues. CDR1 is MNHNS, CDR2 SASEGT, per germline.

The specimen was peripheral blood. The TCR originated in a woman in her forties or fifties with active or convalescent COVID-19. This chain uses TRBV6-1 with TRBJ2-2; D may be TRBD1 (7 bases). DNA of the CDR3: TGTGCCAGCAGTGACAGGGGGGTCACCGGGGAGCTGTTTTTT. Residues: CASSDRGVTGELFF.